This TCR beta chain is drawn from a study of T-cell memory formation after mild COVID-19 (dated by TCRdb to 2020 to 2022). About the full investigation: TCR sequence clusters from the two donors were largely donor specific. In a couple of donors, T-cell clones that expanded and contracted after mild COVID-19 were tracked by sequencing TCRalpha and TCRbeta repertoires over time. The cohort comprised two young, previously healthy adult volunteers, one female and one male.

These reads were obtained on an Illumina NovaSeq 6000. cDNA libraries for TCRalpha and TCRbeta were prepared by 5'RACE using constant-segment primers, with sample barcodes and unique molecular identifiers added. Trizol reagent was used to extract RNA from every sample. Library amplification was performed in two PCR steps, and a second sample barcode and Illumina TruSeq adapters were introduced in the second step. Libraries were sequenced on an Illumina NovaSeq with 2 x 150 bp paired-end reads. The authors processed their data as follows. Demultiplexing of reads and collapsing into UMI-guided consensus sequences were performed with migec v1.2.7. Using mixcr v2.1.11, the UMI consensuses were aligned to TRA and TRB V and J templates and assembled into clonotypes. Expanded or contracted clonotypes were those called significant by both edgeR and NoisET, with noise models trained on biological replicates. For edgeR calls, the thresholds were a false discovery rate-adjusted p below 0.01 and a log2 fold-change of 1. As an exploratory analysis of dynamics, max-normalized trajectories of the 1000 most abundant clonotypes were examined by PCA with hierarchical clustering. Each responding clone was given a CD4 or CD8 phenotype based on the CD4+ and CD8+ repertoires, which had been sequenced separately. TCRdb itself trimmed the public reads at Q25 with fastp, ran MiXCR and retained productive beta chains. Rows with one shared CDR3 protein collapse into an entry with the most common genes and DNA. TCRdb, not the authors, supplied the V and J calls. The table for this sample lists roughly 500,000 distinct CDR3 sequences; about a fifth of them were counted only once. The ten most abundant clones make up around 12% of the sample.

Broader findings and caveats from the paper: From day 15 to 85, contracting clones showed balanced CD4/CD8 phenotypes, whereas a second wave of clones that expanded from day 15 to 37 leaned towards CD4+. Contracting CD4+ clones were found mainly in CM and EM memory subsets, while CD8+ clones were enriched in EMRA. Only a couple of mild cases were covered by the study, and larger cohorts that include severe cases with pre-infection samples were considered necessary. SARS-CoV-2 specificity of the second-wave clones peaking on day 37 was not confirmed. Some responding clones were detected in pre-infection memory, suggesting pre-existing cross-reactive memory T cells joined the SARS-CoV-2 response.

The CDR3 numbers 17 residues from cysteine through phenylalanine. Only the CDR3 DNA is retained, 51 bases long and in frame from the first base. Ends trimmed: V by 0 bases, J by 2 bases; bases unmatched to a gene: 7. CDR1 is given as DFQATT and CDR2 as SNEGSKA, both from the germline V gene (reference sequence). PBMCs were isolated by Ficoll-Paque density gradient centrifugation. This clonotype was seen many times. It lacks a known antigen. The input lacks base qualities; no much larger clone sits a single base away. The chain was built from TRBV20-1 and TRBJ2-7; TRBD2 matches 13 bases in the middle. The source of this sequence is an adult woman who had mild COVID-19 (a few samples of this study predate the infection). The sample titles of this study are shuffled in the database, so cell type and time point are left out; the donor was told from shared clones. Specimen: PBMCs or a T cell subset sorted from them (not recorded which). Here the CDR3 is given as CSARDPWTSGSTYEQYF. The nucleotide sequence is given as TGCAGTGCTAGAGATCCTTGGACTAGCGGGAGTACCTACGAGCAGTACTTC.